Detailed here is one T cell receptor beta chain. Its matching antigen is unknown. The sample is drawn from a study of CD8 T cells in ankylosing spondylitis. Study-level points and caveats: Characteristic, it appeared, of ankylosing spondylitis blood was a TCR beta motif of fewer than 10 highly homologous variants. In reactive arthritis synovial fluid and blood, some motif variants had been reported before.

This CDR3 region has 15 residues. Deletions cut 0 bases from V and 9 bases from J, with 16 bases between. The germline gives CDR1 SGHRS, CDR2 YFSETQ. Quantitative 5'-RACE with molecular barcodes produced the TCR beta libraries. Via MiXCR, TCRdb re-called the 5' RACE reads, giving one row per CDR3 protein. The table has approximately 550,000 distinct CDR3 sequences, about 13% seen once. This TCR was sampled from a male donor with ankylosing spondylitis. The sequenced sample consisted of blood, either unsorted or a sorted T cell fraction (not recorded which). This chain connects TRBV5-1 to TRBJ2-1; D is perhaps TRBD1 (7 bases). CDR3 coding DNA: TGCGCCAGCAGCTTGGGCCAGGGGGGCTTTGGTGAGCAGTTCTTC. This gives the protein CASSLGQGGFGEQFF.